The 10 T cell receptor beta chains presented below share a single source sample, sequenced in a study of T cell changes during pregnancy in multiple sclerosis. TCRdb's table, derived via immunoSEQ multiplex PCR, lists solely in-frame clones and lacks some. This table holds about 59,000 clones, over 85% found once. The material sequenced was CD8+ T cells from peripheral blood mononuclear cells, taken in the third trimester of pregnancy. The receptors originated from a female donor with multiple sclerosis, enrolled in a pregnancy study.

The genes are TRBV5-4 and TRBJ1-1; D may be TRBD1 (6 bases). Germline V gives CDR1 SGHNT, CDR2 YYREEE (reference sequence). The V and J ends lost 3 bases and 8 bases respectively, with 14 bases between them. The CDR3 sequence is 13 residues long. CDR3 region: CASSSGTGTEAFF. The CDR3 bases are TGTGCCAGCAGCTCGGGAACAGGGACAGAAGCTTTCTTT.

This clone has ten or more counts. This chain uses TRBV5-4 with TRBJ2-1; the match to TRBD2 covers 8 bases. The CDR3 totals 17 residues. Trimming removed 3 bases from V and 4 bases from J; junction bases left unmatched: 12. From germline, CDR1 is SGHNT and CDR2 YYREEE (reference sequence). The CDR3 DNA follows: TGTGCCAGCAGCTGGTTGATCGGGAGGGAGGCGTACAATGAGCAGTTCTTC. Its protein product is CASSWLIGREAYNEQFF.

The V and J genes are TRBV29-1 and TRBJ1-1, with D possibly being TRBD1 (5 bases). This CDR3 comprises 13 residues. V shed 3 bases and J shed 5 bases, with 13 bases lying between them. Germline CDR1 is SQVTM and CDR2 is ANQGSEA. The CDR3 loop reads CSVDTAGMTEAFF. The CDR3 nucleotides are TGCAGCGTTGACACCGCAGGGATGACTGAAGCTTTCTTT.

This chain uses TRBV5-1 with TRBJ2-5, with a weak D call TRBD2 (6 bases). CDR1 SGHRS and CDR2 YFSETQ come from the germline V gene. This CDR3 has 15 residues. V was pared by 4 bases and J by 2 bases, with 15 bases between. The CDR3 DNA reads as TGCGCCAGCAGCCACTGGGGGGAACTGCAAGAGACCCAGTACTTC. It specifies CASSHWGELQETQYF.

This clone was observed once. The CDR3 sequence: CASSLAQGRTYEQYF. Here the CDR3 DNA reads TGCGCCAGCAGCTTGGCCCAGGGTCGAACCTACGAGCAGTACTTC. The rearrangement joins TRBV5-1 to TRBJ2-7, with D possibly matching TRBD1 (5 bases). The CDR3 is made up of 15 amino acids. In germline, CDR1 is SGHRS, CDR2 YFSETQ. With 0 bases removed from V and 2 bases from J, the gap between germline ends came to 12 bases.

A single count supports this clone. This chain connects TRBV9 to TRBJ1-5; 8 bases are shared with TRBD1. CDR3 length: 15 residues. V dropped 0 bases and J dropped 2; count of bases not matched to a gene: 1. Germline CDR1 is SGDLS and CDR2 is YYNGEE. The CDR3 region is CASSVGGQGNQPQHF. In nucleotides, the CDR3 is TGTGCCAGCAGCGTAGGGGGACAGGGCAATCAGCCCCAGCATTTT.

This chain connects TRBV30 to TRBJ2-3, with 8 positions matching TRBD1. There are 15 residues in the CDR3. The trim removed 0 bases at V and 11 bases at J, leaving 13 bases unmatched. The V gene's germline CDR1 is GTSNPN and CDR2 SVGIG (reference sequence). The CDR3 DNA follows: TGTGCCTGGAGTGTCCCGGACAGGGTAGGGAGTATGCAGTATTTT. Translating gives CAWSVPDRVGSMQYF.

This chain links TRBV2 with TRBJ2-5; D ambiguous. Trimming removed 4 bases from V and 5 bases from J, with 11 bases in between. The CDR3 is 13 residues long. The germline V gene encodes CDR1 SNHLY and CDR2 FYNNEI. The CDR3 nucleotides read TGTGCCAGCAGTGCTTCGGTTTTGGAGACCCAGTACTTC. It is translated as CASSASVLETQYF.

In the case of this clone: The germline gene is not matched at one end of the junction; a read error may be the cause. The rearrangement joins TRBV2 to TRBJ1-2; 7 bases are shared with TRBD1. Per the germline V gene, CDR1 is SNHLY and CDR2 is FYNNEI. The CDR3 loop spans 11 amino acids. The CDR3 DNA is TGTGCCAGCACCGACCGGACAGGCGGCCCCTTC. Translation gives CASTDRTGGPF.

The rearrangement links TRBV4-1 to TRBJ2-1; 7 bases align to TRBD2. The CDR3 has 15 amino acids. The V and J ends lost 1 base and 2 bases, in that order; junction bases with no gene match: 2. CDR1 and CDR2 (germline): MGHRA, YSYEKL. CDR3 nucleotides: TGCGCCAGCAGCCAAGGGGCGGGAGCCTACAATGAGCAGTTCTTC. Protein: CASSQGAGAYNEQFF.